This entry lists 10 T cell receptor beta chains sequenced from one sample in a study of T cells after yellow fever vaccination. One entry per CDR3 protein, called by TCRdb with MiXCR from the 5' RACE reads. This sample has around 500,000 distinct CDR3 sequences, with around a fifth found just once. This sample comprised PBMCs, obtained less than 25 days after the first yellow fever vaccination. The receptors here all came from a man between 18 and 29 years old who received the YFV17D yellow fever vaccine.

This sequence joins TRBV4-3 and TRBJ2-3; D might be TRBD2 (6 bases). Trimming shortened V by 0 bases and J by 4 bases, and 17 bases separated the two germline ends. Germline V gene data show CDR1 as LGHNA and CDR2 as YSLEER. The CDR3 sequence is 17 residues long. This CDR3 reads CASSQDDLAGRSDTQYF. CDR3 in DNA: TGCGCCAGCAGCCAAGATGATCTGGCAGGGAGGTCAGATACGCAGTATTTT.

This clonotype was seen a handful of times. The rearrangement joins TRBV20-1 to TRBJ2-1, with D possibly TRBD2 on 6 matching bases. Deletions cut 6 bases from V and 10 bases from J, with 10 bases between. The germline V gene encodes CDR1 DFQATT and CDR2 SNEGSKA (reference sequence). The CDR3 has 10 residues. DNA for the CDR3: TGCAGTGCGTCTACTAGCGAGCAGTTCTTC. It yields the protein CSASTSEQFF.

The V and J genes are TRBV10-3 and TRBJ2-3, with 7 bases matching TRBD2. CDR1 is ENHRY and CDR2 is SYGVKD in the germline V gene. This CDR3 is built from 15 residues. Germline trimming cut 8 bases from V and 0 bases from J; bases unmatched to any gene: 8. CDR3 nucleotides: TGTGCCATCTGCCATAGCGGGCCAAGCACAGATACGCAGTATTTT. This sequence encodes CAICHSGPSTDTQYF.

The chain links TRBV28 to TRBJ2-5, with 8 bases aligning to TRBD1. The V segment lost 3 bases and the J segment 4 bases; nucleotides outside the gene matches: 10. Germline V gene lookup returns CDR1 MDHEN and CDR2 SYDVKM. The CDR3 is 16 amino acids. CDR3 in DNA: TGTGCCAGCAGTTTTCCCGGGACAGGCGGACCAGAGACCCAGTACTTC. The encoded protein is CASSFPGTGGPETQYF.

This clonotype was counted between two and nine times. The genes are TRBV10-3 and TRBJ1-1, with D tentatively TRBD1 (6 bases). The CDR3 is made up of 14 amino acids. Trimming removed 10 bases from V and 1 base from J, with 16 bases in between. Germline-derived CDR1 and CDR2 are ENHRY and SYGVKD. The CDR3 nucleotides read TGTGCCACTGAGGTACAGGGTGCGAACACTGAAGCTTTCTTT. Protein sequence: CATEVQGANTEAFF.

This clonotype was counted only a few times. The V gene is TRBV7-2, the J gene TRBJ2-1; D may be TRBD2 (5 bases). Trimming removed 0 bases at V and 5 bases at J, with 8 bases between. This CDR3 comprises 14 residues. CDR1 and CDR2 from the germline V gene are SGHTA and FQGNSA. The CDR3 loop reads CASSLALANNEQFF. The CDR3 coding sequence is TGTGCCAGCAGCTTAGCCCTAGCAAACAATGAGCAGTTCTTC.

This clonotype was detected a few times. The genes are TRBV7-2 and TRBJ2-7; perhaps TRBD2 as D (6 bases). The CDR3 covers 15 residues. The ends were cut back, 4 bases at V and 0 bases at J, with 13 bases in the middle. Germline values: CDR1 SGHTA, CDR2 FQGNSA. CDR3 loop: CASSSTPGDSYEQYF. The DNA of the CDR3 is TGTGCCAGCAGCTCCACCCCGGGGGACTCCTACGAGCAGTACTTC.

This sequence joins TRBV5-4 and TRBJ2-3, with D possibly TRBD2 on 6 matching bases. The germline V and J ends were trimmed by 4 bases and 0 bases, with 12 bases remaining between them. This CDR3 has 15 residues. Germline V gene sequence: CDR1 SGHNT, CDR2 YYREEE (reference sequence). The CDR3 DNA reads TGTGCCAGCAGCGGCGGGACCGTCAGCACAGATACGCAGTATTTT. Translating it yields CASSGGTVSTDTQYF.

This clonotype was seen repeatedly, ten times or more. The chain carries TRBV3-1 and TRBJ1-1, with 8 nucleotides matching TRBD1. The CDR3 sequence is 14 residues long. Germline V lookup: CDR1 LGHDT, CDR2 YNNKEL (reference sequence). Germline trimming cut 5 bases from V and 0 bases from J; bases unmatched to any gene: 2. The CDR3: CASSGQGMNTEAFF. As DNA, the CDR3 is TGTGCCAGCAGCGGACAGGGAATGAACACTGAAGCTTTCTTT. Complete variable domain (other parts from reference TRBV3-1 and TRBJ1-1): DTAVSQTPKYLVTQMGNDKSIKCEQNLGHDTMYWYKQDSKKFLKIMFSYNNKELIINETVPNRFSPKSPDKAHLNLHINSLELGDSAVYFCASSGQGMNTEAFFGQGTRLTVV.

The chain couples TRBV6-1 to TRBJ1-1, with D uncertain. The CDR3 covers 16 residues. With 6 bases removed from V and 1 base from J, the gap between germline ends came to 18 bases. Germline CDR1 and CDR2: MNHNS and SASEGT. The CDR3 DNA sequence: TGTGCCAGCAGCGCAAACCTACCGGCCCAGAACACTGAAGCTTTCTTT. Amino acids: CASSANLPAQNTEAFF.